This T cell receptor (beta chain) was obtained from a study of T-cell memory formation after mild COVID-19. Overall study context: Clustering of TCRs was largely donor specific. Study conclusions and caveats: Later expanders leaned CD4+, whereas day 15 to 85 contracting clones were balanced CD4/CD8. Some clones that responded turned up in pre-infection memory, which suggests that cross-reactive memory joined in.

Barcoded TCR alpha and TCR beta cDNA libraries with UMIs came from 5'RACE using constant-segment primers. TCRdb itself ran the 5' RACE reads through MiXCR, one entry per CDR3 protein. The table has 560,000 or so distinct CDR3 sequences, 15% to 20% seen once. The CDR3 runs to 15 residues. In germline, CDR1 is SQVTM, CDR2 ANQGSEA. Losses at the gene ends were 4 bases for V and 4 bases for J; bases not matched to a gene: 9. With respect to this clonotype: The antigen is unknown.

This chain connects TRBV29-1 to TRBJ1-5; 8 bases agree with TRBD1. Source material: PBMCs or a T cell subset sorted from them (not recorded which). The TCR comes from an adult woman who had mild COVID-19 (a few samples of this study predate the infection). Cell type and time point are not known. The CDR3 sequence: CSVAPGQGVNQPQHF. The DNA of the CDR3 is TGCAGCGTTGCCCCCGGACAGGGTGTTAATCAGCCCCAGCATTTT.